Sequencing of this TCR beta chain was carried out in a study of CD8 T cells in Susac syndrome (dated by TCRdb to between 2018 and 2020). A note on the overall study: Among the sequenced Susac syndrome patients, five or six had clinically active disease and about 8 were in clinical remission. At blood withdrawal, Susac syndrome patients were either therapy-naive, taking corticosteroids (in some cases with IVIg as well), or taking IVIg alone. The study used repertoire sequencing to test whether antigen drove CD8+ T cell activation and differentiation in Susac syndrome. General findings and caveats noted by the study authors: The number of individuals in the TCR sequencing and HLA analysis was acknowledged as relatively small. In patients with Susac syndrome, the CD4+ T cell repertoire showed no detectable clonal expansion.

Trimming costs V 3 bases and J 9 bases, and their ends lie 6 bases apart. CDR1 DFQATT and CDR2 SNEGSKA are derived from the germline V gene (reference sequence). Counted from cysteine to phenylalanine, this CDR3 has 10 amino acids. The sequence is cut down to CDR3 DNA, 30 bases in frame from base 1. This clonotype was seen just once. The target of this receptor is not known. Base-call qualities are not available, and no considerably larger clone is one nucleotide away. A lone read offers only weak evidence. RNA was extracted using the RNeasy kit, and roughly 0.5 to 1 ug of the RNA was reverse transcribed with random hexamers. TCR beta CDR3 regions were amplified with the immunoSEQ multiplex PCR assay covering 54 Vbeta and 13 Jbeta segments. Bias from PCR amplification was corrected by using a synthetic template baseline for primer optimization and for computational correction. Per the source publication's procedure: Reads were assigned to V, D and J genes according to IMGT and analyzed in immunoSEQ Analyzer, with only productive sequences retained. Clonality was calculated as one minus the Shannon entropy normalized by log2 of the number of productive unique sequences. Public and private clones were assessed among the 100 most prevalent clones of each patient and control. Clones were defined as Susac-specific if absent from the healthy and MS cohorts, from under 1,200 published viral clones and from other ImmuneACCESS disease sequences. The public reads were quality trimmed at Q25 with fastp and then assembled into clones with MiXCR by TCRdb, keeping productive beta chains. Every distinct CDR3 protein forms one entry, paired with its most common genes and DNA. These V and J calls are TCRdb output, not the study's own analysis. Here the sample has 120,000 or so distinct CDR3 sequences; 96% occur a single time. Less than 0.15% of the sample belongs to the ten largest clones.

High-throughput TCR beta sequencing profiled peripheral blood CD8+ and CD4+ T cells from healthy donors, Susac syndrome patients and multiple sclerosis patients. The Susac syndrome patients fulfilled recently defined diagnostic criteria for either definite or probable disease. Bulk CD8+ and CD4+ T cells were purified by magnetic negative isolation, while CD8+ TEMRA cells were enriched using FACS. Blood was drawn into EDTA tubes, processed within 24 hours, and PBMCs were isolated by density gradient centrifugation. PBMCs intended for TCR sequencing were cryopreserved in liquid nitrogen and were subsequently thawed in a 37 degrees C water bath. The sorted or isolated CD4+, CD8+ and CD8+ TEMRA cells reached a purity of at least 90%.

Sequencing was performed on CD4+ T cells from PBMCs. The TCR was taken from a human donor with Susac syndrome. The chain is made from TRBV20-1 and TRBJ2-1; the D segment cannot be called with confidence. The CDR3 region has the sequence CSASGVEQFF. The DNA sequence is given as TGCAGTGCTAGCGGAGTTGAGCAGTTCTTC.